This T cell receptor (beta chain) was identified during a study of shared clonotypes between healthy human individuals. About the study: A couple of female and a few male donors aged 18 to 49 were enrolled. The plates for each donor numbered three CD4 naive, three CD4 memory, two CD8 naive and one CD8 memory. General study findings and limits: Incompleteness in sorted-subset sequencing, despite large depth, was shown by rarefaction. Among non-shared clonotypes, generation probabilities were lower than among those shared by all four donors.

The count of this clone is one. The antigen is unknown. Clones were sequenced by immunoSEQ multiplex PCR, and TCRdb holds only the in-frame ones, with some missing. The table lists around 2.1 million clones, about 92% of them singletons. Germline lookup yields CDR1 MNHEY and CDR2 SMNVEV (reference sequence). Trimming shortened V by 2 bases and J by 0 bases, and 11 bases separated the two germline ends. CDR3 length equals 16 residues. Positively selected for CCR7, the CD45RO-negative cells used as naive CD8 cells excluded terminally differentiated effector memory CD45RA+ cells. Sample: naive CD8+ T cells from PBMCs. The chain employs TRBV27 and TRBJ2-1, with D unresolved. The clonotype comes from a man aged 18 to 35 in good health. Some clones in this sample may be carry-over from other donors' samples. The CDR3 nucleotides are TGTGCCAGCAGTTTACACAGATTAAGCTCCTACAATGAGCAGTTCTTC. Translation gives CASSLHRLSSYNEQFF.